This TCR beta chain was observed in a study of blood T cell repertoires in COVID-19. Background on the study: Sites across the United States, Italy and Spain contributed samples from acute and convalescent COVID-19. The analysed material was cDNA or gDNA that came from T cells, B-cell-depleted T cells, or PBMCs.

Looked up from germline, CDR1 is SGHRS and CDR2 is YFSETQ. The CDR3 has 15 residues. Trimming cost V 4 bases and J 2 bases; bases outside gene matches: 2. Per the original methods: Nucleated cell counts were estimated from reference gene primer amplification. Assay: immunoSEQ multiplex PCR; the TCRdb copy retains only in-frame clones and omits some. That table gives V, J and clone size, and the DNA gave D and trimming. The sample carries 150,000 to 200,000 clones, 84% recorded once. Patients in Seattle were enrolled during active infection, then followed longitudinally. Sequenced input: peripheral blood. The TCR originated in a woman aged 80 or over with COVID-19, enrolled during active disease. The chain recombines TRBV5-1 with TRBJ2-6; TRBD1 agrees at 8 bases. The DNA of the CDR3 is TGCGCCAGCAGCCCGACAGGGGCTGGGGCCAACGTCCTGACTTTC. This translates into CASSPTGAGANVLTF.